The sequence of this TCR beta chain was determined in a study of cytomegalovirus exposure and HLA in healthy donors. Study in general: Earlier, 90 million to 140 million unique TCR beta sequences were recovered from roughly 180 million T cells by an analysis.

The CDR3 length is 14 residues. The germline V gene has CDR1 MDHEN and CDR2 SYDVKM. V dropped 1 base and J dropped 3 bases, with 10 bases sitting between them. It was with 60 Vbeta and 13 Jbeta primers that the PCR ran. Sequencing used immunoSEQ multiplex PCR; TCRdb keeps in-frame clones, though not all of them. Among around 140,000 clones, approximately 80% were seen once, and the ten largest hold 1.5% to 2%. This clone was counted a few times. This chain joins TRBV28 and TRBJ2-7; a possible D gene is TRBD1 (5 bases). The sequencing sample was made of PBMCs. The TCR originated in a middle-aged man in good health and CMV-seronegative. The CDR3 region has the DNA TGTGCCAGCAGTTTATCGGGCAGGGACTACGAGCAGTACTTC. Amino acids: CASSLSGRDYEQYF.